This entry lists 26 T cell receptor beta chains sequenced from one sample in a study of T cell responses to AZD1222 COVID-19 vaccine. Data came from immunoSEQ multiplex PCR; TCRdb stores just in-frame clones and leaves some out. The table lists 120,000 to 150,000 clones, about nine tenths of them singletons. The sequencing here drew on peripheral blood, taken on day 0 of AZD1222 vaccination. The receptor source for this set is an adult in good health.

The table lists this clone with a count of one. The CDR3 DNA is TGTGCCAGCAGTTACTCACCGGGACAGTATGAAAAACTGTTTTTT. Amino acids: CASSYSPGQYEKLFF. The chain couples TRBV6-5 to TRBJ1-4, with 7 bases fitting TRBD1. Germline values: CDR1 MNHEY, CDR2 SVGAGI. The V segment lost 0 bases and the J segment 6 bases; nucleotides outside the gene matches: 4. The CDR3 extends over 15 amino acids.

The gene calls are TRBV3-1 (or the pseudogene TRBV3-2) and TRBJ1-3; no firm D call. The germline CDR1 and CDR2 sequences are LGHDT and YNNKEL (reference sequence). V was pared by 2 bases and J by 2 bases, with 7 bases between. This CDR3 is 14 amino acids long. This CDR3 reads CASSQFGPGNTIYF. The CDR3 nucleotides are TGTGCCAGCAGCCAATTTGGACCTGGAAACACCATATATTTT.

CDR3 nucleotide sequence: TGTGCCAGCAGCACAAGCGGGCTCTTCTCCTACGAGCAGTACTTC. Amino acids: CASSTSGLFSYEQYF. V gene TRBV28 combines with J gene TRBJ2-7; D is perhaps TRBD2 (6 bases). This CDR3 contains 15 residues. The V gene's germline CDR1 is MDHEN and CDR2 SYDVKM. Between the trimmed V and J ends, which lost 6 bases and 0 bases, there was a span of 15 bases.

The J gene is TRBJ1-1, the V gene TRBV2; maybe TRBD1 (5 bases). Germline CDR1 and CDR2: SNHLY and FYNNEI. Between the trimmed V and J ends, which lost 3 bases and 7 bases, there was a span of 12 bases. The CDR3 is made up of 13 amino acids. The CDR3 loop reads CASSEWQGNEAFF. The CDR3 coding sequence is TGTGCCAGCAGTGAGTGGCAGGGAAATGAAGCTTTCTTT.

This clone was found a few times. The genes are TRBV4-3 and TRBJ1-3, with TRBD1 matching 9 bases. The CDR3 sequence is 17 residues long. Germline CDR1 reads LGHNA; CDR2 reads YSLEER. V lost 1 base to trimming and J lost 0 bases; unmatched junction nucleotides: 4. CDR3 sequence (DNA): TGCGCCAGCAGCCAAGGGACAGGGGCCATCTCTGGAAACACCATATATTTT. Its translation: CASSQGTGAISGNTIYF.

This rearrangement joins TRBV11-2 to TRBJ2-1; D remains ambiguous. The CDR3 is 15 amino acids. CDR1 is SGHAT, CDR2 FQNNGV, per germline. V shed 1 base and J shed 2 bases, with 9 bases lying between them. CDR3 protein: CASSLVSAPYNEQFF. CDR3 coding DNA: TGTGCCAGCAGCTTAGTGTCAGCGCCCTACAATGAGCAGTTCTTC.

This clone was observed a few times. V gene TRBV7-2 combines with J gene TRBJ1-1; no firm D call. The CDR3 sequence is 11 residues long. Germline assignment: CDR1 SGHTA and CDR2 FQGNSA. Trimming took off 5 bases at V and 5 bases at J, with 6 bases between the two ends. This chain's CDR3 is CASSLTTEAFF. As DNA, the CDR3 is TGTGCCAGCAGCCTAACTACTGAAGCTTTCTTT.

V and J are TRBV25-1 and TRBJ1-2, with no clear D. The CDR3 runs 13 residues. CDR1 MGHDK and CDR2 SYGVNS come from the germline V gene. Trimming left V 4 bases short and J 6 bases short, with 12 bases between. CDR3 DNA: TGTGCCAGCAGTGGCCTGCTCGGGAATGGCTACACCTTC. It codes for CASSGLLGNGYTF.

This sequence joins TRBV5-1 and TRBJ2-7; D is unclear. Per germline, CDR1 SGHRS and CDR2 YFSETQ. The V and J ends lost 3 bases and 0 bases respectively, with 13 bases between them. The CDR3 consists of 15 residues. The CDR3 DNA sequence: TGCGCCAGCAGCTCTGGGTTGGGCGGCTCCTACGAGCAGTACTTC. As protein: CASSSGLGGSYEQYF.

The chain links TRBV5-1 to TRBJ2-7, with 11 positions matching TRBD1. Germline values: CDR1 SGHRS, CDR2 YFSETQ. This CDR3 is 16 amino acids long. Trimming cost V 4 bases and J 6 bases; bases outside gene matches: 12. The chain's CDR3 is CASSNAGQGAPGEQYF. CDR3 bases: TGCGCCAGCAGCAACGCAGGACAGGGGGCACCGGGCGAGCAGTACTTC.

This chain joins TRBV11-3 and TRBJ2-2, with D possibly TRBD1 on 6 matching bases. This CDR3 has 14 amino acids. V was trimmed by 3 bases and J by 9 bases, leaving 14 bases between them. From germline, CDR1 is SGHNT and CDR2 YENEEA. This chain's CDR3 is CASSLGAAHRELFF. The CDR3 DNA reads as TGTGCCAGCAGCTTGGGGGCAGCTCACCGGGAGCTGTTTTTT.

The chain carries TRBV7-2 and TRBJ2-7; 10 positions match TRBD2. There are 16 residues in the CDR3. Germline CDR1 SGHTA, CDR2 FQGNSA. Losses at the gene ends were 4 bases for V and 2 bases for J; bases not matched to a gene: 8. CDR3 amino acids: CASSSVWTSGTYEQYF. CDR3 sequence (DNA): TGTGCCAGCAGCTCCGTATGGACTAGCGGCACCTACGAGCAGTACTTC.

This clone appeared a single time. The V and J genes are TRBV19 and TRBJ2-3; D is unclear. Trimming removed 5 bases from V and 2 bases from J, with 11 bases in between. Germline lookup yields CDR1 LNHDA and CDR2 SQIVND (reference sequence). There are 14 residues in the CDR3. The CDR3 sequence: CASSSSKPTDTQYF. The CDR3 DNA sequence: TGTGCCAGTAGTTCATCAAAACCCACAGATACGCAGTATTTT.

This chain uses TRBV15 with TRBJ2-1; 9 bases align to TRBD2. This CDR3 has 16 residues. The germline V gene has CDR1 LNHNV and CDR2 YYDKDF (reference sequence). J gave up 6 bases and V 1 base, and 7 bases lay outside the gene matches. This CDR3 reads CATSRVGLAGPNEQFF. The CDR3 region has the DNA TGTGCCACCAGCAGAGTAGGGCTAGCGGGACCCAATGAGCAGTTCTTC.

This clone was recorded a few times. The genes are TRBV12-3 or TRBV12-4 and TRBJ1-1; D may be TRBD1 (6 bases). The CDR3 has 13 residues. Trimming stripped 5 bases from V and 5 bases from J, with 12 bases between. The CDR3 bases are TGTGCCAGCAGTCGGGGGGGCTGGACTGAAGCTTTCTTT. This translates into CASSRGGWTEAFF.

This clone occurred once. This chain links TRBV6-5 with TRBJ1-1; the D is unclear. CDR1 and CDR2 from the germline V gene are MNHEY and SVGAGI. The CDR3 loop spans 15 amino acids. Deletions cut 7 bases from V and 0 bases from J, with 15 bases between. The CDR3, as DNA: TGTGCCAGCAATGCAATGGTCCCCCTGAACACTGAAGCTTTCTTT. It specifies CASNAMVPLNTEAFF.

This rearrangement joins TRBV11-2 to TRBJ1-1, with 8 bases lining up with TRBD1. This CDR3 spans 14 amino acids. V lost 5 bases, J lost 1 base, and 3 bases stayed unmatched. Germline CDR1 is SGHAT and CDR2 is FQNNGV. The CDR3 DNA reads TGTGCCAGCAGCCGACAGGGGACGAACACTGAAGCTTTCTTT. This encodes CASSRQGTNTEAFF. The complete variable domain, with remaining parts taken from reference TRBV11-2 and TRBJ1-1, reads EAGVAQSPRYKIIEKRQSVAFWCNPISGHATLYWYQQILGQGPKLLIQFQNNGVVDDSQLPKDRFSAERLKGVDSTLKIQPAKLEDSAVYLCASSRQGTNTEAFFGQGTRLTVV.

This clone has only one observation. V gene TRBV2 combines with J gene TRBJ2-1, with 9 bases matching TRBD2. Trimming removed 2 bases from V and 10 bases from J; junction bases left unmatched: 9. Germline CDR1 and CDR2: SNHLY and FYNNEI. The CDR3 loop spans 15 amino acids. The CDR3 DNA reads TGTGCCAGCAGTGAACGGGCAAGCGGGGGGCAGGAGCAGTTCTTC. Translating gives CASSERASGGQEQFF. The full variable domain, with the rest looked up from reference TRBV2 and TRBJ2-1, is EPEVTQTPSHQVTQMGQEVILRCVPISNHLYFYWYRQILGQKVEFLVSFYNNEISEKSEIFDDQFSVERPDGSNFTLKIRSTKLEDSAMYFCASSERASGGQEQFFGPGTRLTVL.

The chain is built from TRBV19 and TRBJ2-7; TRBD2 agrees at 10 bases. This CDR3 contains 16 residues. Germline loops: CDR1 LNHDA, CDR2 SQIVND (reference sequence). Trimming took 8 bases from V and 1 from J; bases not matched to a gene: 11. The CDR3 region has the DNA TGTGCCAGTGCCCAACGACTAGCGGGCGGATCCTACGAGCAGTACTTC. Translated: CASAQRLAGGSYEQYF. Full variable domain (outside the CDR3, taken from reference TRBV19 and TRBJ2-7): DGGITQSPKYLFRKEGQNVTLSCEQNLNHDAMYWYRQDPGQGLRLIYYSQIVNDFQKGDIAEGYSVSREKKESFPLTVTSAQKNPTAFYLCASAQRLAGGSYEQYFGPGTRLTVT.

The chain uses TRBV28 and TRBJ1-5; no firm D call. V gave up 2 bases and J gave up 2 bases, with 7 bases separating them. CDR3 length equals 14 residues. Germline values: CDR1 MDHEN, CDR2 SYDVKM. As DNA, the CDR3 is TGTGCCAGCAGTTTAGGGCATGGCAATCAGCCCCAGCATTTT. This codes for CASSLGHGNQPQHF.

The table lists this clone with a count of one. The chain employs TRBV19 and TRBJ1-5, with D possibly being TRBD1 (6 bases). CDR3 size: 16 residues. In germline, CDR1 is LNHDA, CDR2 SQIVND (reference sequence). V lost 3 bases and J 5 bases, leaving 17 bases between the germline ends. The CDR3 DNA sequence: TGTGCCAGTAGTATTAGTCCAGGGGCCGGGGATCAGCCCCAGCATTTT. Translation: CASSISPGAGDQPQHF.

The rearrangement links TRBV9 to TRBJ2-7; D not resolved. V lost 0 bases to trimming and J lost 2 bases, with 12 bases between them. From germline, CDR1 is SGDLS and CDR2 YYNGEE. The CDR3 has 15 amino acids. Here the CDR3 reads CASSVVGRRTYEQYF. For the CDR3, the DNA is TGTGCCAGCAGCGTAGTCGGTAGGCGGACCTACGAGCAGTACTTC.

The V gene is TRBV27, the J gene TRBJ1-2; D unclear. The V and J ends lost 2 bases and 4 bases respectively, with 11 bases between them. The CDR3 totals 14 residues. Germline V lookup: CDR1 MNHEY, CDR2 SMNVEV (reference sequence). CDR3 in DNA: TGTGCCAGCAGTTTAGGGAATGGACGCTATGGCTACACCTTC. This encodes CASSLGNGRYGYTF.

The V and J genes are TRBV18 and TRBJ2-1; TRBD1 agrees at 7 bases. This CDR3 is built from 15 residues. With V trimmed by 3 bases and J by 3 bases, 5 bases remained unmatched. Germline assignment: CDR1 KGHSH and CDR2 LQKENI. CDR3 protein: CASSPRYRGYNEQFF. For the CDR3, the DNA is TGTGCCAGCTCACCCCGGTACAGGGGCTACAATGAGCAGTTCTTC. Full variable domain (rest looked up from reference TRBV18 and TRBJ2-1): NAGVMQNPRHLVRRRGQEARLRCSPMKGHSHVYWYRQLPEEGLKFMVYLQKENIIDESGMPKERFSAEFPKEGPSILRIQQVVRGDSAAYFCASSPRYRGYNEQFFGPGTRLTVL.

In DNA form, the CDR3 reads TGTGCCAGCAGTTCCCGGGGCGACAGCTCCTACGAGCAGTACTTC. It codes for CASSSRGDSSYEQYF. This chain links TRBV28 with TRBJ2-7; D assignment may be TRBD1 or TRBD2 (5 bases each). Germline values: CDR1 MDHEN, CDR2 SYDVKM. V was cut by 4 bases and J by 0 bases, with 13 bases left in between. This CDR3 comprises 15 residues.

The chain uses TRBV4-3 and TRBJ1-4; no reliable D call. With 4 bases removed from V and 0 bases from J, the gap between germline ends came to 15 bases. This CDR3 is 17 amino acids long. Looked up from germline, CDR1 is LGHNA and CDR2 is YSLEER. CDR3 residues: CASSPSLSATTNEKLFF. CDR3 in DNA: TGCGCCAGCAGCCCTTCCCTCAGCGCCACAACTAATGAAAAACTGTTTTTT.